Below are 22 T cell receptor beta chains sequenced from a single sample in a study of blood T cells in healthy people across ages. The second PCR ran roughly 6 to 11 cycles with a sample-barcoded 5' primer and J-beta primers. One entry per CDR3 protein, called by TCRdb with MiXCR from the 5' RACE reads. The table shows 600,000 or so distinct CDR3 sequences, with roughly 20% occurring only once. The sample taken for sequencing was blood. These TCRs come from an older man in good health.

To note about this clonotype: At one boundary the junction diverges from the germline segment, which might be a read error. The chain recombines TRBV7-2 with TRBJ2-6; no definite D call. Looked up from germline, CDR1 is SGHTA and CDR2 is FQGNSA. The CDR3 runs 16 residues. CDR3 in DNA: TGTGCCAGCAGTCCGTCAGGCGTCTCTGAGGCCAACGTCCTGACTTTC. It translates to CASSPSGVSEANVLTF.

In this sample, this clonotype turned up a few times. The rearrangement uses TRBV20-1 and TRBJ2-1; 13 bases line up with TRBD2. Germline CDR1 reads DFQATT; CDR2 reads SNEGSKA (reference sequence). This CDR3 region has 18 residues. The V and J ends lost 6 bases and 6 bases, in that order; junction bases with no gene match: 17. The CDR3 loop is CSAITGTSGIGGINEQFF. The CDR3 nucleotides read TGCAGTGCCATTACTGGGACTAGCGGGATCGGGGGAATCAATGAGCAGTTCTTC.

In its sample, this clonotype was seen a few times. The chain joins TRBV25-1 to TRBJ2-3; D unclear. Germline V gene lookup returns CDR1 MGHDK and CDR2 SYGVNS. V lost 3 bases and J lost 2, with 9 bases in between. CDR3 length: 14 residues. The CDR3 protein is CASSESTDTDTQYF. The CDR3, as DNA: TGTGCCAGCAGTGAGTCGACCGACACAGATACGCAGTATTTT.

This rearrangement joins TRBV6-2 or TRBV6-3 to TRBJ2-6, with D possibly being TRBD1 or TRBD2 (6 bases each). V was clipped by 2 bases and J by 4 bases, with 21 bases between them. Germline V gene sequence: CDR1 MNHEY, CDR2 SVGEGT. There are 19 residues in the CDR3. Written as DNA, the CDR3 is TGTGCCAGCAGTTACCAAAACACGGGGGCGCCTACGGGGGCCAACGTCCTGACTTTC. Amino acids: CASSYQNTGAPTGANVLTF.

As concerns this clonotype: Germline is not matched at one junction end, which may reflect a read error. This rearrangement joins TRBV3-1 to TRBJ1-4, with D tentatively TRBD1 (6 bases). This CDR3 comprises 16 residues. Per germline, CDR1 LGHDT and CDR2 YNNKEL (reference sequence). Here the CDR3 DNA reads TGTGCCGGCAGCCAAGAGGGACAAGCGGGCGGTGAAAAACTGTTTTTT. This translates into CAGSQEGQAGGEKLFF.

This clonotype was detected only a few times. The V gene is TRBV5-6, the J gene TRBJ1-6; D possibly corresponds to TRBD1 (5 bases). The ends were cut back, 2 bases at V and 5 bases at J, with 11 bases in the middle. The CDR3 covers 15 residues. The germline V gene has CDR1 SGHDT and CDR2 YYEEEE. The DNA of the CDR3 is TGTGCCAGCAGCTTCCTGGGACGTAATAATTCACCCCTCCACTTT. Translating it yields CASSFLGRNNSPLHF. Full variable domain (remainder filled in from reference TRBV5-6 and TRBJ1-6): DAGVTQSPTHLIKTRGQQVTLRCSPKSGHDTVSWYQQALGQGPQFIFQYYEEEERQRGNFPDRFSGHQFPNYSSELNVNALLLGDSALYLCASSFLGRNNSPLHFGNGTRLTVT.

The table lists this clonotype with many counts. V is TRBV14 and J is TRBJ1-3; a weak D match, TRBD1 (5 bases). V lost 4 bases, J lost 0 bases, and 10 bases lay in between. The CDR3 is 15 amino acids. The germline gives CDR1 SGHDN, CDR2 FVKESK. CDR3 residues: CASSPGLNSGNTIYF. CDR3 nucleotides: TGTGCCAGCAGCCCGGGACTGAACTCTGGAAACACCATATATTTT.

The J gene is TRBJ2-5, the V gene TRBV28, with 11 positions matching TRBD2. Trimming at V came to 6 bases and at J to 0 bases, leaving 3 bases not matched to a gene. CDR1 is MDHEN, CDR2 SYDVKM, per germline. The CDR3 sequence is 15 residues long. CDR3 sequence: CASRGLAENQETQYF. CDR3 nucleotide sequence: TGTGCCAGCAGGGGACTAGCGGAGAACCAAGAGACCCAGTACTTC.

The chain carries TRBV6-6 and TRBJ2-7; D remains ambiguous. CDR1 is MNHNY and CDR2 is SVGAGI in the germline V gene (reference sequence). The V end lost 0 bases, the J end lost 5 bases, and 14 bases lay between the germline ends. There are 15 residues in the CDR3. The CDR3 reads CASSYSTGHSNEQYF. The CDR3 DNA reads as TGTGCCAGCAGTTACTCGACTGGGCACTCAAACGAGCAGTACTTC.

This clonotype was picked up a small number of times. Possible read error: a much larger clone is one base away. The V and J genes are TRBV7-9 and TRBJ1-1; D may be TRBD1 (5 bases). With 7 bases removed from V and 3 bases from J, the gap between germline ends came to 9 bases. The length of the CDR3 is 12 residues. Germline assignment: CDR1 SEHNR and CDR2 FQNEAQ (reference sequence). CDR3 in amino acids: CASTLGDTEAFF. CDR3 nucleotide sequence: TGTGCCAGCACCCTAGGGGACACTGAAGCTTTCTTT. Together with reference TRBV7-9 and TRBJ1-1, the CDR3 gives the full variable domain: DTGVSQNPRHKITKRGQNVTFRCDPISEHNRLYWYRQTLGQGPEFLTYFQNEAQLEKSRLLSDRFSAERPKGSFSTLEIQRTEQGDSAMYLCASTLGDTEAFFGQGTRLTVV.

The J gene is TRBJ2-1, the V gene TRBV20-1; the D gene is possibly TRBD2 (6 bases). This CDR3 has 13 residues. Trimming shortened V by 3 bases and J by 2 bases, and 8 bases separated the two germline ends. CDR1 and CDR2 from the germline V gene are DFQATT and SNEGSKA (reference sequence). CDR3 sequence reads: CSASLAPYNEQFF. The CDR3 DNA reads TGCAGTGCTAGTCTAGCGCCCTACAATGAGCAGTTCTTC.

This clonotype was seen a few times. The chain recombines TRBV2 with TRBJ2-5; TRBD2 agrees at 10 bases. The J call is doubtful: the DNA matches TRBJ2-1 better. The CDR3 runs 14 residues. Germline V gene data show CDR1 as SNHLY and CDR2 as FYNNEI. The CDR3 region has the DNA TGTGCCAGCAGCACTAGCGGGAAAGACAATGAGCAGTTCTTC. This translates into CASSTSGKDNEQFF.

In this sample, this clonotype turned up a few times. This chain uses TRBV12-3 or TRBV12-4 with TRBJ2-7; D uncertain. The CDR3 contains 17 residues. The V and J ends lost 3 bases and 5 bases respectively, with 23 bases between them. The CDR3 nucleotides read TGTGCCAGCAGTTTCCACCAGACCGCCCTTCAGATCGACGAGCAGTACTTC. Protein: CASSFHQTALQIDEQYF.

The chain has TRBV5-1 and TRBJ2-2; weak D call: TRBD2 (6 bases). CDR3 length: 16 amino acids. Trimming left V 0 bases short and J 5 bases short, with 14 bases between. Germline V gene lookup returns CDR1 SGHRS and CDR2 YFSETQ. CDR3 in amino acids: CASSLAYLGRTGELFF. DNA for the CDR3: TGCGCCAGCAGCTTGGCCTACTTAGGGAGGACCGGGGAGCTGTTTTTT.

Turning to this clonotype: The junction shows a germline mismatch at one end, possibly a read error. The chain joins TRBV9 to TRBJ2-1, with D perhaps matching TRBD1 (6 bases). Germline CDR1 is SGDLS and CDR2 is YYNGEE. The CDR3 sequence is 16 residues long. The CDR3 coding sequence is TGTGCCAGCAGCGACCATCAGGGGAGCTCCCACAATGAGCAGTTCTTC. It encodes CASSDHQGSSHNEQFF.

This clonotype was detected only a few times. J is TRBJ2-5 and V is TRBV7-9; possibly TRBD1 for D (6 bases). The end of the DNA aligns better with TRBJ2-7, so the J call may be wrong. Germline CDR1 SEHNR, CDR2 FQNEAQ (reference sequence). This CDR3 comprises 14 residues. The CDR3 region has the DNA TGTGCCAGCAGGAGGGACACCCTCTCCTACGAGCAGTACTTC. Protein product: CASRRDTLSYEQYF.

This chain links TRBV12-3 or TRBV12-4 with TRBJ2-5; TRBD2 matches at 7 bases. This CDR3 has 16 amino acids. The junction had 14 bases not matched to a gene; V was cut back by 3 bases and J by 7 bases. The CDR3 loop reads CASSLISGGGRRTQYF. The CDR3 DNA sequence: TGTGCCAGCAGTTTGATCAGTGGCGGGGGAAGGAGGACCCAGTACTTC.

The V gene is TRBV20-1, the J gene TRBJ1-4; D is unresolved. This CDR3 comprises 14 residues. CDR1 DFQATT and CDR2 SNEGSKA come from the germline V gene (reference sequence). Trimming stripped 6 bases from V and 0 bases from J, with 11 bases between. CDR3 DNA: TGCAGTGCAAAGATGGGCGCAACTAATGAAAAACTGTTTTTT. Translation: CSAKMGATNEKLFF.

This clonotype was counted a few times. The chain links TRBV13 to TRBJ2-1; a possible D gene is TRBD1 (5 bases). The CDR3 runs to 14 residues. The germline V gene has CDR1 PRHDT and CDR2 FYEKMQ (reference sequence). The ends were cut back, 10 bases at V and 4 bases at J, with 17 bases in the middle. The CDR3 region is CATTTLRTYNEQFF. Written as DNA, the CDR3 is TGTGCCACCACGACGTTGCGGACATACAATGAGCAGTTCTTC.

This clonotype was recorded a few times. The CDR3 sequence is CASSQEPGDYGYTF. DNA of the CDR3: TGCGCCAGCAGCCAAGAACCGGGGGATTATGGCTACACCTTC. The chain has TRBV4-3 and TRBJ1-2, with D tentatively TRBD1 (5 bases). Trimming stripped 0 bases from V and 5 bases from J, with 10 bases between. Germline V CDR1 and CDR2: LGHNA, YSLEER. There are 14 residues in the CDR3.

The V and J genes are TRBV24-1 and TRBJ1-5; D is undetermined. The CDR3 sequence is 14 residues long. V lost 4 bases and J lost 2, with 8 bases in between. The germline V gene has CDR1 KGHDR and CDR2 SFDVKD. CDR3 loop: CATSEGSGNQPQHF. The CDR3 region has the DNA TGTGCCACCAGTGAGGGATCGGGCAATCAGCCCCAGCATTTT.

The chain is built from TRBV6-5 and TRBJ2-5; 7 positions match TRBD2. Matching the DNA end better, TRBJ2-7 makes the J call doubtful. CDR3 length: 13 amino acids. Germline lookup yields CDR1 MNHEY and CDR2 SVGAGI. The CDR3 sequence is CASTPGGSYEQYF. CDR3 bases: TGTGCCAGCACCCCGGGAGGCTCCTACGAGCAGTACTTC.